What follows are 14 T cell receptor beta chains derived from one specimen sequenced in a study of lymphopenia after photon versus proton radiotherapy (dated by TCRdb to between 2019 and 2020). The library came from the immunoSEQ multiplex PCR assay. The clones in this table, taken by TCRdb from immuneACCESS, are in-frame only. Not every clone is retained; where verified, under half of the shortfall comes from an unresolved V gene, and the cause of the rest is unknown. The table for this sample lists tens of thousands of clones; approximately 88% of them were counted only once. The ten largest clones capture around 2% of the sample. Sample: peripheral blood, taken from a patient treated with proton-based radiotherapy. The source is a man aged 55 to 70 with pancreatic cancer.

The V call is TRBV9, the J call TRBJ2-1, with 7 bases aligning to TRBD1. This CDR3 has 15 residues. V dropped 0 bases and J dropped 8; count of bases not matched to a gene: 8. The germline CDR1 and CDR2 sequences are SGDLS and YYNGEE. As DNA, the CDR3 is TGTGCCAGCAGCGTAGGGCAAGGGGGCTGGGATGAGCAGTTCTTC. As protein: CASSVGQGGWDEQFF.

This clone has a single count. J is TRBJ2-7 and V is TRBV5-5; D is unresolved. In germline, CDR1 is SGHKS, CDR2 YYEKEE (reference sequence). The germline V and J ends were trimmed by 4 bases and 5 bases, with 16 bases remaining between them. CDR3 length: 14 residues. CDR3 sequence: CASSPPSPADEQYF. The CDR3, as DNA: TGTGCCAGCAGCCCTCCCTCACCTGCAGACGAGCAGTACTTC.

This sequence joins TRBV29-1 and TRBJ2-3; tentatively, D is TRBD1 (7 bases). The length of the CDR3 is 12 residues. Trimming cost V 7 bases and J 6 bases, with 14 bases left between them. Looked up from germline, CDR1 is SQVTM and CDR2 is ANQGSEA. CDR3 amino acids: CSALTGRDTQYF. In DNA, the CDR3 is TGCAGCGCATTGACAGGGAGGGATACGCAGTATTTT.

This clone appeared a single time. The rearrangement joins TRBV4-3 to TRBJ2-1; tentatively, D is TRBD1 or TRBD2 (5 bases each). Germline V gene sequence: CDR1 LGHNA, CDR2 YSLEER. The V end lost 0 bases, the J end lost 12 bases, and 15 bases lay between the germline ends. The length of the CDR3 is 14 residues. The CDR3 reads CASSQDWGRSGQFF. The CDR3 DNA follows: TGCGCCAGCAGCCAAGATTGGGGGAGAAGCGGGCAGTTCTTC.

V gene TRBV28 combines with J gene TRBJ2-1; the match to TRBD1 covers 7 bases. This CDR3 has 18 residues. Germline-derived CDR1 and CDR2 are MDHEN and SYDVKM. Trimming cost V 7 bases and J 7 bases; bases outside gene matches: 22. CDR3 protein: CASTPIRAGGRFGNEQFF. In nucleotides, the CDR3 is TGTGCCAGCACCCCGATCCGGGCAGGGGGTAGGTTTGGGAATGAGCAGTTCTTC. The entire variable domain, with the rest obtained from reference TRBV28 and TRBJ2-1, is as follows: DVKVTQSSRYLVKRTGEKVFLECVQDMDHENMFWYRQDPGLGLRLIYFSYDVKMKEKGDIPEGYSVSREKKERFSLILESASTNQTSMYLCASTPIRAGGRFGNEQFFGPGTRLTVL.

The rearrangement uses TRBV7-9 and TRBJ2-5; 7 positions match TRBD2. V trimming: 4 bases; J trimming: 2 bases; junction bases outside the gene matches: 4. CDR3 size: 14 residues. The germline gives CDR1 SEHNR, CDR2 FQNEAQ (reference sequence). CDR3 protein: CASSSQRGQETQYF. The CDR3 DNA reads TGTGCCAGCAGCTCCCAGCGGGGACAAGAGACCCAGTACTTC.

This clone was observed a few times. This sequence joins TRBV11-2 and TRBJ2-7, with D maybe TRBD1 (5 bases). The CDR3 is 16 amino acids. Germline V lookup: CDR1 SGHAT, CDR2 FQNNGV. With 5 bases removed from V and 3 bases from J, the gap between germline ends came to 20 bases. The DNA of the CDR3 is TGTGCCAGCAGCCCAATCCGAATCCGACAGTTCTACGAGCAGTACTTC. It translates to CASSPIRIRQFYEQYF. The full variable domain, with the rest looked up from reference TRBV11-2 and TRBJ2-7, is EAGVAQSPRYKIIEKRQSVAFWCNPISGHATLYWYQQILGQGPKLLIQFQNNGVVDDSQLPKDRFSAERLKGVDSTLKIQPAKLEDSAVYLCASSPIRIRQFYEQYFGPGTRLTVT.

The rearrangement links TRBV5-4 to TRBJ2-5, with 12 positions matching TRBD2. Germline V gives CDR1 SGHNT, CDR2 YYREEE (reference sequence). V lost 0 bases to trimming and J lost 2 bases; unmatched junction nucleotides: 14. CDR3 size: 20 residues. CDR3 protein: CASSLASWGLAGRGQETQYF. CDR3 DNA: TGTGCCAGCAGCTTGGCGAGTTGGGGACTAGCGGGTCGGGGTCAAGAGACCCAGTACTTC.

The chain has TRBV5-4 and TRBJ1-1, with 7 bases that match TRBD1. V was clipped by 3 bases and J by 5 bases; unmatched bases: 10. The CDR3 runs to 15 residues. Germline CDR1 is SGHNT and CDR2 is YYREEE (reference sequence). Here the CDR3 DNA reads TGTGCCAGCAGCTCCCAACGACAGGGTGGTACTGAAGCTTTCTTT. Translating gives CASSSQRQGGTEAFF.

The chain uses TRBV19 and TRBJ2-7; 10 bases match TRBD1. Per the germline V gene, CDR1 is LNHDA and CDR2 is SQIVND (reference sequence). Trimming took 6 bases from V and 2 from J; bases not matched to a gene: 7. The CDR3 spans 15 residues. The CDR3 region has the DNA TGTGCCAGTAGCGAGCCGGGACAGGGGACCTACGAGCAGTACTTC. As protein: CASSEPGQGTYEQYF.

The chain couples TRBV7-9 to TRBJ1-1; D might be TRBD1 (5 bases). Germline-derived CDR1 and CDR2 are SEHNR and FQNEAQ (reference sequence). This CDR3 has 14 residues. V gave up 5 bases and J gave up 0 bases, with 10 bases separating them. The CDR3: CASSMTALNTEAFF. For the CDR3, the DNA is TGTGCCAGCAGCATGACAGCGTTGAACACTGAAGCTTTCTTT.

The chain is built from TRBV9 and TRBJ2-4; tentatively, D is TRBD2 (7 bases). The CDR3 covers 13 residues. CDR1 and CDR2 from the germline V gene are SGDLS and YYNGEE. V gave up 4 bases and J gave up 13 bases, with 18 bases separating them. The CDR3 DNA follows: TGTGCCAGCAGCAGACCATCGGGGGGCCCGCAGTACTTC. Protein product: CASSRPSGGPQYF.

This chain joins TRBV28 and TRBJ2-7; tentative D call: TRBD1 (5 bases). The germline V and J ends were trimmed by 6 bases and 7 bases, with 16 bases remaining between them. The CDR3 contains 13 residues. Germline CDR1 and CDR2: MDHEN and SYDVKM. The CDR3 reads CASRQDRVREQYF. For the CDR3, the DNA is TGTGCCAGCAGACAGGACCGGGTAAGAGAGCAGTACTTC.

This clone was counted between two and nine times. The chain links TRBV5-4 to TRBJ2-7; no definite D call. Per germline, CDR1 SGHNT and CDR2 YYREEE (reference sequence). The CDR3 is 15 amino acids. Between the trimmed V and J ends, which lost 0 bases and 0 bases, there was a span of 10 bases. The CDR3: CASSLGAGSSYEQYF. The DNA for the CDR3 is TGTGCCAGCAGCTTGGGGGCAGGCAGCTCCTACGAGCAGTACTTC.